Shown below are 23 T cell receptor beta chains from a single sample sequenced in a study of persistence of HIV-infected CD4 T cells (TCRdb year 2020). The immunoSEQ hsTCRB assay version 4, run in survey mode, was used to sequence TCRbeta repertoires from genomic DNA. TCRdb took this table from immuneACCESS and kept in-frame rearrangements with V and J called. Such tables lack part of the clones; where checked against another copy, unresolved V genes explain under half of the gap, and the rest is unexplained. The sample table holds tens of thousands of clones, of which about 69% were seen once. Together, the top ten hold 1.7% of the sample. Their specific antigens are unknown. According to the study, the label for this sample's treatment or condition signals: suppressive antiretroviral therapy. A pool of overlapping 15-mer peptides from HIV-1 Gag, at around 1 ug per peptide per mL, was used to stimulate the cells. Memory CD4+ T cells that did not respond, being CD40L-negative, CD69-negative and CD45RO-high, were sorted as memory populations depleted of antigen-responding cells.

Sequencing used CD4+ T cells sorted from PBMCs after approximately 19-hour stimulation, obtained from a patient who received antiretroviral therapy. What the cell subset or site label conveys for this sample: CD40L-CD69- CD45RO-high memory CD4 T cells not responding to Gag peptides. The receptors originated from an adult man with HIV who was CMV-seropositive.

Only a few counts were recorded for this clone. This rearrangement joins TRBV3-1 (or the pseudogene TRBV3-2) to TRBJ2-7, with TRBD2 matching over 11 bases. CDR1 LGHDT and CDR2 YNNKEL come from the germline V gene (reference sequence). Trimming took 6 bases from V and 4 from J; bases not matched to a gene: 11. CDR3 length: 16 amino acids. The CDR3 sequence: CASSDALAGGRYEQYF. The CDR3 region has the DNA TGTGCCAGCAGTGACGCCTTAGCGGGGGGGCGATACGAGCAGTACTTC.

This clone was recorded a few times. The chain links TRBV7-9 to TRBJ1-5; D possibly corresponds to TRBD1 (5 bases). The germline V gene has CDR1 SEHNR and CDR2 FQNEAQ (reference sequence). The CDR3 extends over 16 amino acids. V was clipped by 6 bases and J by 2 bases, with 17 bases between them. DNA for the CDR3: TGTGCCAGCAGTTGGGGGGATTTGGCGGGCAATCAGCCCCAGCATTTT. This encodes CASSWGDLAGNQPQHF.

This sequence joins TRBV11-2 and TRBJ2-5, with TRBD1 identical over 8 bases. V was pared by 2 bases and J by 6 bases, with 8 bases of the junction left unmatched. The CDR3 extends over 15 amino acids. Germline assignment: CDR1 SGHAT and CDR2 FQNNGV. For the CDR3, the DNA is TGTGCCAGCAGCTTAAGGGCAGGGGGCGGGAAGACCCAGTACTTC. Translating gives CASSLRAGGGKTQYF.

The CDR3 protein is CASSPPGSSTDTQYF. CDR3 in DNA: TGTGCCAGCTCACCGCCCGGTTCTAGCACAGATACGCAGTATTTT. V gene TRBV18 combines with J gene TRBJ2-3; unclear D gene. Germline V gene lookup returns CDR1 KGHSH and CDR2 LQKENI. The CDR3 covers 15 residues. V was shortened by 3 bases and J by 0 bases, with 10 bases between the two germline ends.

This chain uses TRBV2 with TRBJ1-5, with D uncertain. Germline V CDR1 and CDR2: SNHLY, FYNNEI. V lost 3 bases and J lost 3, with 12 bases in between. This CDR3 region has 15 residues. The CDR3 nucleotides read TGTGCCAGCAGTGAGGCGGCAGCCCTCAATCAGCCCCAGCATTTT. Protein product: CASSEAAALNQPQHF.

This CDR3 reads CASSRGQDSYEQYF. The CDR3 DNA follows: TGTGCCAGCAGCCGTGGACAGGACTCCTACGAGCAGTACTTC. The chain employs TRBV3-1 (or the pseudogene TRBV3-2) and TRBJ2-7, with TRBD1 matching 7 bases. Losses at the gene ends were 4 bases for V and 0 bases for J; bases not matched to a gene: 3. Germline-derived CDR1 and CDR2 are LGHDT and YNNKEL (reference sequence). CDR3 length: 14 residues.

This chain joins TRBV7-9 and TRBJ2-7; tentative D call: TRBD2 (6 bases). The V and J ends lost 5 bases and 2 bases respectively, with 19 bases between them. This CDR3 comprises 16 residues. CDR1 is SEHNR and CDR2 is FQNEAQ in the germline V gene (reference sequence). In DNA form, the CDR3 reads TGTGCCAGCAGCCATCCCGGAGGGCCTAACCCCTACGAGCAGTACTTC. It encodes CASSHPGGPNPYEQYF. Drawing the rest from reference TRBV7-9 and TRBJ2-7, the complete variable domain is DTGVSQNPRHKITKRGQNVTFRCDPISEHNRLYWYRQTLGQGPEFLTYFQNEAQLEKSRLLSDRFSAERPKGSFSTLEIQRTEQGDSAMYLCASSHPGGPNPYEQYFGPGTRLTVT.

This clone has more than one count but fewer than ten. The chain employs TRBV11-2 and TRBJ1-1; D not resolved. The CDR3 length is 18 residues. Trimming took off 0 bases at V and 1 base at J, with 18 bases between the two ends. Germline loops: CDR1 SGHAT, CDR2 FQNNGV. The chain's CDR3 is CASSLEGSRSRGNTEAFF. The CDR3 bases are TGTGCCAGCAGCTTAGAAGGTTCTCGGAGTAGAGGGAACACTGAAGCTTTCTTT.

This clone has a handful of counts. The chain combines TRBV2 with TRBJ1-4, with D uncertain. Per germline, CDR1 SNHLY and CDR2 FYNNEI. Trimming took off 6 bases at V and 4 bases at J, with 15 bases between the two ends. This CDR3 has 15 amino acids. CDR3 in amino acids: CASSQRQALNEKLFF. The CDR3 coding sequence is TGTGCCAGCAGCCAAAGGCAGGCGCTTAATGAAAAACTGTTTTTT.

The V gene is TRBV19, the J gene TRBJ1-1; TRBD1 matches 7 bases. Germline V gene lookup returns CDR1 LNHDA and CDR2 SQIVND (reference sequence). This CDR3 is built from 13 residues. V dropped 5 bases and J dropped 4; count of bases not matched to a gene: 4. Here the CDR3 reads CASSSQGTTEAFF. The CDR3 region has the DNA TGTGCCAGTAGTTCACAGGGGACCACTGAAGCTTTCTTT.

This clone has just one count. The chain uses TRBV28 and TRBJ2-1; tentatively, D is TRBD2 (6 bases). This CDR3 is 15 amino acids long. The germline CDR1 and CDR2 sequences are MDHEN and SYDVKM. Trimming stripped 8 bases from V and 10 bases from J, with 24 bases between. The CDR3 DNA reads TGTGCCAGCGGACCGTCCAGCGGGCCGACCAGAGAGCAGTTCTTC. Amino acids: CASGPSSGPTREQFF. Looking up the rest from reference TRBV28 and TRBJ2-1 gives the full variable domain: DVKVTQSSRYLVKRTGEKVFLECVQDMDHENMFWYRQDPGLGLRLIYFSYDVKMKEKGDIPEGYSVSREKKERFSLILESASTNQTSMYLCASGPSSGPTREQFFGPGTRLTVL.

This chain connects TRBV5-1 to TRBJ2-1, with D possibly matching TRBD1 (6 bases). The CDR3 is made up of 14 amino acids. Trimming took off 0 bases at V and 9 bases at J, with 13 bases between the two ends. Looked up from germline, CDR1 is SGHRS and CDR2 is YFSETQ. Written as DNA, the CDR3 is TGCGCCAGCAGCTTGGCTCCAGGGGCGGGTGAGCAGTTCTTC. Translated: CASSLAPGAGEQFF.

The chain recombines TRBV6-5 with TRBJ2-3, with D unresolved. The germline V and J ends were trimmed by 6 bases and 5 bases, with 3 bases remaining between them. The CDR3 spans 10 residues. CDR1 is MNHEY, CDR2 SVGAGI, per germline. CDR3 sequence reads: CASREDTQYF. The CDR3 DNA follows: TGTGCCAGCAGGGAAGATACGCAGTATTTT.

This chain joins TRBV5-4 and TRBJ2-4; D remains unclear. V gave up 5 bases and J gave up 7 bases, with 16 bases separating them. This CDR3 region has 14 residues. Looked up from germline, CDR1 is SGHNT and CDR2 is YYREEE (reference sequence). CDR3 loop: CASSPTVSLNIQYF. The CDR3 region has the DNA TGTGCCAGCAGTCCCACCGTAAGCTTGAACATTCAGTACTTC.

The table lists this clone with a few counts. For the CDR3, the DNA is TGTGCCAGTAGTATCACCGGGTTCGGGGGTGTAAACGAGCAGTACTTC. Translating it yields CASSITGFGGVNEQYF. The rearrangement joins TRBV19 to TRBJ2-7, with D possibly being TRBD2 (6 bases). V lost 3 bases and J 5 bases, leaving 20 bases between the germline ends. Germline V CDR1 and CDR2: LNHDA, SQIVND (reference sequence). The CDR3 has 16 residues.

The chain links TRBV2 to TRBJ2-1; 7 bases fit TRBD1. The CDR3 extends over 15 amino acids. CDR1 and CDR2 from the germline V gene are SNHLY and FYNNEI. V lost 1 base and J lost 6; bases outside the gene matches: 6. CDR3 nucleotide sequence: TGTGCCAGCAGTGAAGGACAGGGTAGGGTCAATGAGCAGTTCTTC. Its protein product is CASSEGQGRVNEQFF.

The chain joins TRBV9 to TRBJ2-1, with a tentative D call TRBD2 (6 bases). Germline V gives CDR1 SGDLS, CDR2 YYNGEE. The CDR3 length is 15 residues. The V end was cut by 3 bases, the J end by 0 bases, with 10 bases between. CDR3 amino acids: CASSAGGFSYNEQFF. The DNA for the CDR3 is TGTGCCAGCAGCGCCGGGGGTTTCTCCTACAATGAGCAGTTCTTC.

The chain links TRBV15 to TRBJ1-5; D not certain. The germline V and J ends were trimmed by 0 bases and 7 bases, with 10 bases remaining between them. This CDR3 has 14 residues. The germline V gene has CDR1 LNHNV and CDR2 YYDKDF (reference sequence). CDR3 amino acids: CATSRDWEEQPQHF. The CDR3 DNA reads TGTGCCACCAGCAGAGATTGGGAGGAGCAGCCCCAGCATTTT.

The CDR3 sequence is CSVVGQGASGELFF. CDR3 nucleotide sequence: TGCAGCGTTGTGGGACAGGGGGCGTCCGGGGAGCTGTTTTTT. The chain has TRBV29-1 and TRBJ2-2; 12 positions agree with TRBD1. V trimming: 4 bases; J trimming: 6 bases; junction bases outside the gene matches: 3. This CDR3 has 14 amino acids. Looked up from germline, CDR1 is SQVTM and CDR2 is ANQGSEA.

The chain recombines TRBV25-1 with TRBJ1-4; D is uncertain. Between the trimmed V and J ends, which lost 4 bases and 5 bases, there was a span of 11 bases. The CDR3 sequence is 14 residues long. The germline V gene has CDR1 MGHDK and CDR2 SYGVNS. The DNA of the CDR3 is TGTGCCAGCAGTGGGGAAGGCTTGAATGAAAAACTGTTTTTT. This sequence encodes CASSGEGLNEKLFF.

This chain uses TRBV7-8 with TRBJ2-3; TRBD2 agrees at 9 bases. Germline V gene data show CDR1 as SGHVS and CDR2 as FQNEAQ. CDR3 length: 16 residues. Trimming at V came to 2 bases and at J to 4 bases, leaving 7 bases not matched to a gene. CDR3 coding DNA: TGTGCCAGCAGCTTACAGGGACTAGCTAGCGCAGATACGCAGTATTTT. This gives the protein CASSLQGLASADTQYF.

Notes on this clone: At one end, the junction sequence differs from germline, possibly due to a read error. The chain has TRBV2 and TRBJ2-7; 7 bases match TRBD2. The CDR3 consists of 12 residues. The germline gives CDR1 SNHLY, CDR2 FYNNEI. The CDR3 protein is CASSEERGGPRF. In nucleotides, the CDR3 is TGTGCCAGCAGTGAAGAAAGGGGAGGGCCCCGCTTC.

V usage is TRBV5-1 and J usage is TRBJ2-6, with D tentatively TRBD2 (6 bases). V gave up 1 base and J gave up 0 bases, with 11 bases separating them. The CDR3 has 17 residues. The germline gives CDR1 SGHRS, CDR2 YFSETQ. The CDR3 sequence is CASSLTGTASGANVLTF. CDR3 bases: TGCGCCAGCAGCTTGACCGGGACTGCCTCTGGGGCCAACGTCCTGACTTTC.